This T cell receptor (beta chain) was recorded in a study of blood T cells in healthy people across ages. On the study more broadly: When template switching was applied, about one barcoded beta molecule was captured per two T cells. Findings of the study overall: TCR beta diversity per million T cells fell roughly linearly with age.

The second PCR ran roughly 6 to 11 cycles with a sample-barcoded 5' primer and J-beta primers. A template-switch adaptor with 12 random nucleotides tagged each cDNA molecule. TCRdb re-analysed the 5' RACE reads in MiXCR, keeping a single row per CDR3 protein. This table holds around 1,600,000 distinct CDR3 sequences, about 42% found once. For this clonotype: Its target is unknown.

The length of the CDR3 is 16 residues. CDR1 and CDR2 (germline): SEHNR, FQNEAQ (reference sequence). V lost 5 bases and J lost 0; bases outside the gene matches: 3. What was sequenced was blood. The clonotype was recovered from a woman aged 18 to 35 in good health. This chain joins TRBV7-9 and TRBJ2-1; TRBD2 matches 11 bases. The CDR3 DNA is TGTGCCAGCAGCACTAGCGGGGGAATCTCCTACAATGAGCAGTTCTTC. Protein product: CASSTSGGISYNEQFF.